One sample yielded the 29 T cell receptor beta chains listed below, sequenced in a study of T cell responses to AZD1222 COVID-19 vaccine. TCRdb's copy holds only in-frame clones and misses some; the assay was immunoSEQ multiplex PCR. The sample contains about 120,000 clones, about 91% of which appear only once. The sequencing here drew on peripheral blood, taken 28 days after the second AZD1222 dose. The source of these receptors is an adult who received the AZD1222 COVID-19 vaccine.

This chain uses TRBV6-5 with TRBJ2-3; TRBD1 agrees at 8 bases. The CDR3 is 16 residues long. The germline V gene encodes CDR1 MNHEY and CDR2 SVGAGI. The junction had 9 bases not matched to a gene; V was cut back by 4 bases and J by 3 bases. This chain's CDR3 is CASSSPGTGVTDTQYF. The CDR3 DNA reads TGTGCCAGCAGTTCCCCCGGGACAGGTGTGACAGATACGCAGTATTTT.

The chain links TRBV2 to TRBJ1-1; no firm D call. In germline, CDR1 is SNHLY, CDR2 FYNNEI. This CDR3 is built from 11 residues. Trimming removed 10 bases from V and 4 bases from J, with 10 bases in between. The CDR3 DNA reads TGTGCCACCACGGGGATCACTGAAGCTTTCTTT. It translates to CATTGITEAFF.

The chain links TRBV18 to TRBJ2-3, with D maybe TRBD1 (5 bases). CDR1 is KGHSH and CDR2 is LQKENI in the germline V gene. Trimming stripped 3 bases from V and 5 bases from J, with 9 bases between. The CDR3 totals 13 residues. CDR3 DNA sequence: TGTGCCAGCTCACCCTCCCAGGGAGATACGCAGTATTTT. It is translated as CASSPSQGDTQYF.

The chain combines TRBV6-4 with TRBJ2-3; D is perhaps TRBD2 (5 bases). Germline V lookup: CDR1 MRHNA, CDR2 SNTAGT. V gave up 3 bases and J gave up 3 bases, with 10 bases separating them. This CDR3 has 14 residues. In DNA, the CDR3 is TGTGCCAGCAGTGAACAAAGCGGAACAGATACGCAGTATTTT. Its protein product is CASSEQSGTDTQYF.

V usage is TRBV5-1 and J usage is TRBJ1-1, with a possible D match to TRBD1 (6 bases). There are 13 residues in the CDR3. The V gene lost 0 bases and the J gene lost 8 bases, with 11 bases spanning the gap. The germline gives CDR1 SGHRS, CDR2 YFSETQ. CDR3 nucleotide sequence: TGCGCCAGCAGCTTGGGACTCACAGGGGAAGCTTTCTTT. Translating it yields CASSLGLTGEAFF.

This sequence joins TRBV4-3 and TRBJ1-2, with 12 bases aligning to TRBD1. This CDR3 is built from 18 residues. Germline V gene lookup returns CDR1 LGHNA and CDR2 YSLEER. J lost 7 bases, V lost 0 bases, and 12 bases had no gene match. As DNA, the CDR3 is TGCGCCAGCAGCCAAGATAGGGGACAGGGGGCTAGGAAGGCTGGCTACACCTTC. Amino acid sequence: CASSQDRGQGARKAGYTF.

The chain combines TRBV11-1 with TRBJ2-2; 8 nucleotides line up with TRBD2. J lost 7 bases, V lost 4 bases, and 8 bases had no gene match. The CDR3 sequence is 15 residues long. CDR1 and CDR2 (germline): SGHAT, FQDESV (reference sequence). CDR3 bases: TGTGCCAGCAGCTCCCCCGGGACTAGATTCGGGGAGCTGTTTTTT. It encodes CASSSPGTRFGELFF.

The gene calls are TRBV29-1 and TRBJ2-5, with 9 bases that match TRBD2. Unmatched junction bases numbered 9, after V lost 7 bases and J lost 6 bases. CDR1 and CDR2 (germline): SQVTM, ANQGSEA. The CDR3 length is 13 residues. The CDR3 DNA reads TGCAGCGCTACCGGGACTAGCTTTCAGACCCAGTACTTC. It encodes CSATGTSFQTQYF.

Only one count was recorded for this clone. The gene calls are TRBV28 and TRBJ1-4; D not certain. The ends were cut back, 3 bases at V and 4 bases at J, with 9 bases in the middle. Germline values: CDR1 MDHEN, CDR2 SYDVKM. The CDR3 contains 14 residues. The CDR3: CASSFSQFNEKLFF. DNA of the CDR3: TGTGCCAGCAGTTTTAGCCAGTTTAATGAAAAACTGTTTTTT.

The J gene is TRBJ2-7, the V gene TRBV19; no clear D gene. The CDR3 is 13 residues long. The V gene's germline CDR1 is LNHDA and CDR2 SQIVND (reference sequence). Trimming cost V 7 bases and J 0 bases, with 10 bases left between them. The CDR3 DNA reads TGTGCCAGTACTGGTTCAGCCTCCTACGAGCAGTACTTC. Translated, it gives CASTGSASYEQYF.

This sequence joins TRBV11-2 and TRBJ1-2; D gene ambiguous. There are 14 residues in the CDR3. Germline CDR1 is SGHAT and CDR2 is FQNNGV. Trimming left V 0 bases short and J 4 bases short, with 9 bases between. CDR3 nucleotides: TGTGCCAGCAGCTTAGATGACGGGCTCTATGGCTACACCTTC. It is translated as CASSLDDGLYGYTF.

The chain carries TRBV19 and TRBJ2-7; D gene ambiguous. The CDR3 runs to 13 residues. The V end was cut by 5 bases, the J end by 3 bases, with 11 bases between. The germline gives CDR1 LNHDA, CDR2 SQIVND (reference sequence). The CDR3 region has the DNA TGTGCCAGTAGTCCCCGGCCAGACTACGAGCAGTACTTC. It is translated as CASSPRPDYEQYF.

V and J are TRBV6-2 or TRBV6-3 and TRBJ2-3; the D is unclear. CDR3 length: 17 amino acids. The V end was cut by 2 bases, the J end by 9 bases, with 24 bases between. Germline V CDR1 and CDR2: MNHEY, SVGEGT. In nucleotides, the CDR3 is TGTGCCAGCAGTTACGGAACCCCTGGGCCAGTCAGTTGGACGCAGTATTTT. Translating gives CASSYGTPGPVSWTQYF.

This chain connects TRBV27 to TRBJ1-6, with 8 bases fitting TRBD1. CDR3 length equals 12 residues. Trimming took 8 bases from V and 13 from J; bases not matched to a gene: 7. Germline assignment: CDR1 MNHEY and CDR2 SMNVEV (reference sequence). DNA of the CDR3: TGTGCCAGCGGCAGACAGGGGAGGCCCCTCCACTTT. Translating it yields CASGRQGRPLHF.

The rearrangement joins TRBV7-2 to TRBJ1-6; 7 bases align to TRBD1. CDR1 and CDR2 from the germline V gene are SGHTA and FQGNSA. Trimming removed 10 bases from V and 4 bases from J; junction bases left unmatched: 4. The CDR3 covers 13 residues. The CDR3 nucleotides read TGTGCCACCATGGGACAGTATAATTCACCCCTCCACTTT. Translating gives CATMGQYNSPLHF.

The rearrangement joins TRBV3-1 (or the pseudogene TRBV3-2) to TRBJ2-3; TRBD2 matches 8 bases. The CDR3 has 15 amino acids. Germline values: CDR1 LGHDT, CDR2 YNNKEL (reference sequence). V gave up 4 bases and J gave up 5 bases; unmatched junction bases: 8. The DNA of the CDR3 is TGTGCCAGCAGCCCGTCAGCGGGGGCTCTAGATACGCAGTATTTT. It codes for CASSPSAGALDTQYF.

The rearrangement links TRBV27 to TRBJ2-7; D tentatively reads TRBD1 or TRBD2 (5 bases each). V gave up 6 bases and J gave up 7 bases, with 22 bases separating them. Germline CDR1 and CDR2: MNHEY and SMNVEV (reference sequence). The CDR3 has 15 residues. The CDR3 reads CASRSIAGAEREQYF. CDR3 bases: TGTGCCAGCAGATCCATTGCCGGGGCAGAGAGGGAGCAGTACTTC.

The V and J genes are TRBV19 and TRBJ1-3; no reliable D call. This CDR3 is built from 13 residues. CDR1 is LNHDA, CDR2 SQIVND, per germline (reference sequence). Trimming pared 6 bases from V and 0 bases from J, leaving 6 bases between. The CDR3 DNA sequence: TGTGCCAGTAGCAGCTACTCTGGAAACACCATATATTTT. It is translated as CASSSYSGNTIYF.

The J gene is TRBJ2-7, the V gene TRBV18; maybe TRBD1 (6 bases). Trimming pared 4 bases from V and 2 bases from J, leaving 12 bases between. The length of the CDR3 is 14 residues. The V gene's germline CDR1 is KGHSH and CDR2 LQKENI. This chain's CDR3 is CASSLTGTPYEQYF. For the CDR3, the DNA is TGTGCCAGCTCACTAACCGGGACACCCTACGAGCAGTACTTC.

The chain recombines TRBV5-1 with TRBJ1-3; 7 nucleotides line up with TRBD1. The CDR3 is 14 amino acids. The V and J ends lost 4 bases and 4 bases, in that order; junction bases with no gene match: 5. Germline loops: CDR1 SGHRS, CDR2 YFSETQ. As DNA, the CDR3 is TGCGCCAGCAGCCTAACAGGGGTAGGAAACACCATATATTTT. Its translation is CASSLTGVGNTIYF.

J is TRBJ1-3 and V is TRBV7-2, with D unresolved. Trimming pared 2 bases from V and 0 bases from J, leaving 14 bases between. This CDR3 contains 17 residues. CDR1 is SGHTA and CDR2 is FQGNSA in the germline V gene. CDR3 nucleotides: TGTGCCAGCAGCTTATCCGGGCCTCTGAGCTCTGGAAACACCATATATTTT. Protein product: CASSLSGPLSSGNTIYF.

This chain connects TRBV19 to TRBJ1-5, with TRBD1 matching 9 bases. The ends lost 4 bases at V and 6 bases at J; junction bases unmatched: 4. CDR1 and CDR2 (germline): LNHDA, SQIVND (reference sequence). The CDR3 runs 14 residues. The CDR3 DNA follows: TGTGCCAGTAGTAGGGGGACAGGGAGTCAGCCCCAGCATTTT. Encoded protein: CASSRGTGSQPQHF.

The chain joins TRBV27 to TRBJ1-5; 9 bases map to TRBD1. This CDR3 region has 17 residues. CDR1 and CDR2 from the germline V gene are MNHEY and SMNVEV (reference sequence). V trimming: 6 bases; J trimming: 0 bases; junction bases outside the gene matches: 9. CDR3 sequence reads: CASRGTGWGFSNQPQHF. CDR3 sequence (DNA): TGTGCCAGCAGAGGGACAGGGTGGGGATTTAGCAATCAGCCCCAGCATTTT.

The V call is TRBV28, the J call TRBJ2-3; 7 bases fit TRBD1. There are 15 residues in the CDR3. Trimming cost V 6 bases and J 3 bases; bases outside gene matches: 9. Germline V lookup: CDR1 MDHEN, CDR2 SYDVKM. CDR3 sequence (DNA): TGTGCCAGCAGCACCCGGGACAGAGGTACAGATACGCAGTATTTT. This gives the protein CASSTRDRGTDTQYF.

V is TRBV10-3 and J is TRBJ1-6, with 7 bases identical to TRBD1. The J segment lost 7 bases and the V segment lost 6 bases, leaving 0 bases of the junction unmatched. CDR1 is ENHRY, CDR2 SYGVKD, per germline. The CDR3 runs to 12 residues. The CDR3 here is CAIRQGNSPLHF. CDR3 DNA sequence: TGTGCCATCAGACAGGGGAATTCACCCCTCCACTTT.

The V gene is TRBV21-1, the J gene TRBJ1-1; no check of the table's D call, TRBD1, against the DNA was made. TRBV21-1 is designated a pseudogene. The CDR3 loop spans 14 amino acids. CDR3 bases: TGTGCCAGCAGTTCCGGGACAGGGGGGACTGAAGCTTTCTTT. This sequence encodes CASSSGTGGTEAFF.

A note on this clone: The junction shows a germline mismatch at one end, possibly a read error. The CDR3 DNA follows: TGTGCCAGCAGTTTAGGCGAGGGGTCTGAAGCTTTCTTT. The encoded protein is CASSLGEGSEAFF. The rearrangement joins TRBV7-9 to TRBJ1-1; maybe TRBD1 (5 bases). In germline, CDR1 is SEHNR, CDR2 FQNEAQ (reference sequence). This CDR3 has 13 residues.

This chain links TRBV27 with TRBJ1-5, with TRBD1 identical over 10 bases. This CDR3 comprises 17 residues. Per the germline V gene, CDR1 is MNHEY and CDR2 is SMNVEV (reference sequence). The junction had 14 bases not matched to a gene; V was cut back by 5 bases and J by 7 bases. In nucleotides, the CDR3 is TGTGCCAGCAGTCCGAGTGGGGGGGGGACAGGGGTCCAGCCCCAGCATTTT. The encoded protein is CASSPSGGGTGVQPQHF.

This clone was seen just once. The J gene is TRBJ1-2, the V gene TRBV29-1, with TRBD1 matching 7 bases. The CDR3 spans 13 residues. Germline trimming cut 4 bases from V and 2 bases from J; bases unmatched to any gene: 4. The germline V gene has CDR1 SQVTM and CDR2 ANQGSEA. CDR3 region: CSVAKGQNYGYTF. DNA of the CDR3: TGCAGCGTTGCGAAGGGACAGAACTATGGCTACACCTTC.